This record looks at one T cell receptor (beta chain) sequence and its context. The CDR3 length is 14 residues. V was clipped by 5 bases and J by 2 bases, with 10 bases between them. The sample originates from a study of T-cell reconstitution after alpha-beta-depleted transplantation in children. Unique molecular identifiers were incorporated when the TCRbeta library was constructed. Each CDR3 protein is one row after TCRdb ran MiXCR on the PCR reads. The sample holds 600,000 to 700,000 distinct CDR3 sequences, roughly 15% seen once. This sequence originates from a human donor who donated a stem cell graft to a child with acute myeloid leukemia. Sequenced material: PBMCs from the stem cell graft donor, taken from the stem cell graft. This chain links TRBV12-3 or TRBV12-4 with TRBJ1-3; the D gene is possibly TRBD1 (5 bases). In DNA, the CDR3 is TGTGCCAGCAGTGCCGCGGGGGCTGGAAACACCATATATTTT. Its translation: CASSAAGAGNTIYF.